Following are 10 T cell receptor beta chains from one sample sequenced in a study of OX40 agonist ivuxolimab in advanced cancers. Profiling relied on immunoSEQ multiplex PCR, and the TCRdb table lists in-frame clones only, not all of them. The sample has 90,000 to 100,000 clones, around 95% seen once. Sequencing used CD4+ or CD8+ T cells sorted from blood, obtained in a trial of the OX40 agonist ivuxolimab. Receptors originate from an adult with an advanced solid tumor such as melanoma, head and neck, liver or kidney cancer.

The chain combines TRBV7-4 with TRBJ1-1, with 8 positions matching TRBD1. V dropped 4 bases and J dropped 1; count of bases not matched to a gene: 2. Germline values: CDR1 SGHVT, CDR2 SQSDAQ. The length of the CDR3 is 14 residues. As DNA, the CDR3 is TGTGCCAGCAGCTCCGACAGGGGGAACACTGAAGCTTTCTTT. It translates to CASSSDRGNTEAFF.

V usage is TRBV7-9 and J usage is TRBJ2-1, with D possibly TRBD1 on 5 matching bases. The germline gives CDR1 SEHNR, CDR2 FQNEAQ (reference sequence). V was trimmed by 10 bases and J by 5 bases, leaving 21 bases between them. The CDR3 is 15 residues long. CDR3 nucleotides: TGTGCCACGTCCTTTTGGGGCGGCGAGGACAATGAGCAGTTCTTC. This codes for CATSFWGGEDNEQFF.

The chain is built from TRBV14 and TRBJ2-3, with D uncertain. The length of the CDR3 is 18 residues. Germline loops: CDR1 SGHDN, CDR2 FVKESK. The V and J ends lost 0 bases and 2 bases respectively, with 18 bases between them. The CDR3 loop is CASSQEIGLGLPTDTQYF. The CDR3 DNA reads TGTGCCAGCAGCCAAGAGATCGGCCTGGGGTTACCCACAGATACGCAGTATTTT.

V is TRBV27 and J is TRBJ1-5; D is unresolved. Between the trimmed V and J ends, which lost 5 bases and 0 bases, there was a span of 5 bases. CDR1 and CDR2 (germline): MNHEY, SMNVEV (reference sequence). The CDR3 consists of 13 residues. CDR3 region: CASSGRSNQPQHF. The CDR3 DNA reads as TGTGCCAGCAGTGGTCGTAGCAATCAGCCCCAGCATTTT.

The chain joins TRBV7-8 to TRBJ2-3, with a tentative D call TRBD2 (5 bases). CDR1 SGHVS and CDR2 FQNEAQ come from the germline V gene. V lost 2 bases and J 0 bases, leaving 15 bases between the germline ends. This CDR3 has 17 residues. The DNA of the CDR3 is TGTGCCAGCAGCTTACCTCGGTGGGGAGACAGCACAGATACGCAGTATTTT. This gives the protein CASSLPRWGDSTDTQYF.

V is TRBV19 and J is TRBJ1-2; weak D call: TRBD1 (6 bases). CDR1 and CDR2 from the germline V gene are LNHDA and SQIVND (reference sequence). This CDR3 is built from 13 residues. V was shortened by 5 bases and J by 4 bases, with 11 bases between the two germline ends. Written as DNA, the CDR3 is TGTGCCAGTAGTGATACGACAGGCTATGGCTACACCTTC. Translation: CASSDTTGYGYTF.

The chain combines TRBV4-3 with TRBJ2-2; no clear D. Per the germline V gene, CDR1 is LGHNA and CDR2 is YSLEER. CDR3 length: 14 amino acids. Deletions cut 0 bases from V and 3 bases from J, with 5 bases between. CDR3 bases: TGCGCCAGCAGCCAAGACCGGCACACCGGGGAGCTGTTTTTT. Protein sequence: CASSQDRHTGELFF.

The chain has TRBV4-1 and TRBJ2-3; 13 nucleotides line up with TRBD2. This CDR3 contains 20 residues. Trimming took 2 bases from V and 0 from J; bases not matched to a gene: 11. CDR1 is MGHRA, CDR2 YSYEKL, per germline. The CDR3 DNA sequence: TGCGCCAGCAGCCAAAGAGGGACTAGCGGGGAGACCCCTAGCACAGATACGCAGTATTTT. It translates to CASSQRGTSGETPSTDTQYF.

The chain couples TRBV15 to TRBJ2-7; D unclear. The CDR3 totals 12 residues. Per the germline V gene, CDR1 is LNHNV and CDR2 is YYDKDF (reference sequence). V lost 4 bases, J lost 5 bases, and 9 bases lay in between. CDR3 coding DNA: TGTGCCACCAGCAACCCGAAGGACGAGCAGTACTTC. The encoded protein is CATSNPKDEQYF.

The CDR3 loop is CASSFGWGEAFF. Written as DNA, the CDR3 is TGTGCCAGCAGCTTTGGTTGGGGAGAAGCTTTCTTT. The rearrangement joins TRBV11-1 to TRBJ1-1, with D unclear. Trimming removed 3 bases at V and 8 bases at J, with 10 bases between. This CDR3 has 12 residues. Germline CDR1 SGHAT, CDR2 FQDESV (reference sequence). The variable domain in full, completed from reference TRBV11-1 and TRBJ1-1, reads EAEVAQSPRYKITEKSQAVAFWCDPISGHATLYWYRQILGQGPELLVQFQDESVVDDSQLPKDRFSAERLKGVDSTLKIQPAELGDSAMYLCASSFGWGEAFFGQGTRLTVV.